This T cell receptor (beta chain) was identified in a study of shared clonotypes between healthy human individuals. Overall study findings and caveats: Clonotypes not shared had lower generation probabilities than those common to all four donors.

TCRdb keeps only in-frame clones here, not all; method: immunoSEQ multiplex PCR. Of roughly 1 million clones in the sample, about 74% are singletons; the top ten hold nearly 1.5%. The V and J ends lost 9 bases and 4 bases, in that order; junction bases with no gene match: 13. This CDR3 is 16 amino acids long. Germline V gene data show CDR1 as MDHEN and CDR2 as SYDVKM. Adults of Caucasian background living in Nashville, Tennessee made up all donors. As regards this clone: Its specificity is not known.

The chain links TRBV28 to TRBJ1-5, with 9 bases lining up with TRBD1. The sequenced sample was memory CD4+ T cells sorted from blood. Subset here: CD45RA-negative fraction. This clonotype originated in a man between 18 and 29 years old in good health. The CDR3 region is CASRSTGTGLNQPQHF. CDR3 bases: TGTGCCAGTAGATCAACCGGGACAGGGTTAAATCAGCCCCAGCATTTT. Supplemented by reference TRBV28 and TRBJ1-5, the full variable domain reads DVKVTQSSRYLVKRTGEKVFLECVQDMDHENMFWYRQDPGLGLRLIYFSYDVKMKEKGDIPEGYSVSREKKERFSLILESASTNQTSMYLCASRSTGTGLNQPQHFGDGTRLSIL.